Below are 16 T cell receptor beta chains sequenced from a single sample in a study of T cells in Graves' hyperthyroidism and ophthalmopathy. RNA transcripts yielded amplified TCR beta CDR3 regions. During a first-round RT-PCR of the TCR CDR3, the HTBI primer set was used. One entry per CDR3 protein, called by TCRdb with MiXCR from the multiplex PCR reads. This sample has some 250,000 distinct CDR3 sequences, with roughly 15% found just once. The sample was blood. The receptor source for this set is a woman aged 45-60 years with Graves' hyperthyroidism that later progressed to Graves' ophthalmopathy.

As for this clonotype: A read error may explain this, as a much larger clone is one base away. This sequence joins TRBV5-4 and TRBJ2-1, with 9 bases lining up with TRBD2. J was trimmed by 0 bases and V by 6 bases; bases with no gene match: 13. CDR3 length: 18 amino acids. Germline assignment: CDR1 SGHNT and CDR2 YYREEE (reference sequence). CDR3: CASNSRGVAGASYNEQFF. The CDR3 nucleotides are TGTGCCAGCAACTCCCGAGGCGTAGCGGGAGCCTCCTACAATGAGCAGTTCTTC.

This chain uses TRBV29-1 with TRBJ2-2; 8 bases map to TRBD1. This CDR3 comprises 14 residues. CDR1 is SQVTM, CDR2 ANQGSEA, per germline. The J segment lost 0 bases and the V segment lost 7 bases, leaving 4 bases of the junction unmatched. CDR3 sequence: CSASDRANTGELFF. The CDR3 coding sequence is TGCAGCGCGTCGGACAGGGCGAACACCGGGGAGCTGTTTTTT.

In its sample, this clonotype was seen many times. The chain employs TRBV7-9 and TRBJ1-6; weak D call: TRBD1 (5 bases). Looked up from germline, CDR1 is SEHNR and CDR2 is FQNEAQ (reference sequence). V was cut by 4 bases and J by 8 bases, with 18 bases left in between. CDR3 length: 16 amino acids. CDR3 loop: CASSSDGHLGDSPLHF. The CDR3 DNA is TGTGCCAGCAGCTCGGATGGACACCTCGGGGATTCACCCCTCCACTTT. Combining the CDR3 with reference TRBV7-9 and TRBJ1-6 gives the whole variable domain DTGVSQNPRHKITKRGQNVTFRCDPISEHNRLYWYRQTLGQGPEFLTYFQNEAQLEKSRLLSDRFSAERPKGSFSTLEIQRTEQGDSAMYLCASSSDGHLGDSPLHFGNGTRLTVT.

This clonotype was seen many times. This chain links TRBV18 with TRBJ2-7; TRBD1 aligns across 8 bases. The germline CDR1 and CDR2 sequences are KGHSH and LQKENI. The CDR3 spans 14 residues. Trimming at V came to 6 bases and at J to 6 bases, leaving 10 bases not matched to a gene. CDR3 residues: CASSPGGKDSEQYF. The CDR3 DNA reads TGTGCCAGCTCTCCAGGGGGCAAAGATTCCGAGCAGTACTTC.

Many counts were recorded for this clonotype. This chain joins TRBV27 and TRBJ2-5, with TRBD1 matching over 8 bases. Germline V gene sequence: CDR1 MNHEY, CDR2 SMNVEV (reference sequence). The CDR3 has 15 residues. V dropped 5 bases and J dropped 4; count of bases not matched to a gene: 9. The CDR3 region is CASSKGMTGVETQYF. DNA for the CDR3: TGTGCCAGCAGTAAGGGGATGACAGGGGTAGAGACCCAGTACTTC.

The chain joins TRBV11-2 to TRBJ2-1; 13 nucleotides line up with TRBD2. CDR3 length: 17 residues. The V gene's germline CDR1 is SGHAT and CDR2 FQNNGV. Trimming removed 0 bases from V and 10 bases from J; junction bases left unmatched: 9. The CDR3 DNA is TGTGCCAGCAGCTTAGATCTTGGAGGACTAGCGGGAGAGGAGCAGTTCTTC. Translating it yields CASSLDLGGLAGEEQFF.

This clonotype was counted many times. The CDR3 DNA follows: TGCGCCAGCAGCTTTTTAGTCGTAGCGGGGGGCACAGATACGCAGTATTTT. It is translated as CASSFLVVAGGTDTQYF. This rearrangement joins TRBV5-1 to TRBJ2-3, with 9 bases fitting TRBD2. Germline lookup yields CDR1 SGHRS and CDR2 YFSETQ. After removal of 2 bases from V and 1 base from J, the junction contained 8 bases not matched to a gene. The CDR3 covers 17 residues.

This clonotype was found many times. The rearrangement joins TRBV5-1 to TRBJ1-4, with 10 bases matching TRBD1. The trim removed 1 base at V and 5 bases at J, leaving 8 bases unmatched. This CDR3 region has 17 residues. In germline, CDR1 is SGHRS, CDR2 YFSETQ. The CDR3 reads CASSLFPGQGSNEKLFF. CDR3 nucleotide sequence: TGCGCCAGCAGCTTGTTCCCGGGACAGGGGTCGAATGAAAAACTGTTTTTT.

Ten or more counts support this clonotype. The chain uses TRBV12-3 or TRBV12-4 and TRBJ1-2, with TRBD1 matching 7 bases. The ends lost 3 bases at V and 4 bases at J; junction bases unmatched: 8. This CDR3 spans 15 amino acids. CDR3 amino acids: CASSFAGTAGYGYTF. The DNA of the CDR3 is TGTGCCAGCAGTTTTGCCGGGACAGCAGGCTATGGCTACACCTTC.

This clonotype has ten or more counts. The genes are TRBV28 and TRBJ2-1; 9 bases align to TRBD2. The germline CDR1 and CDR2 sequences are MDHEN and SYDVKM. The CDR3 has 15 residues. Trimming at V came to 7 bases and at J to 7 bases, leaving 11 bases not matched to a gene. The CDR3 DNA reads TGTGCCAGCACCTCTGGCGGGAGGGCCCGGAATGAGCAGTTCTTC. Encoded protein: CASTSGGRARNEQFF. The whole variable domain, remainder taken from reference TRBV28 and TRBJ2-1, is DVKVTQSSRYLVKRTGEKVFLECVQDMDHENMFWYRQDPGLGLRLIYFSYDVKMKEKGDIPEGYSVSREKKERFSLILESASTNQTSMYLCASTSGGRARNEQFFGPGTRLTVL.

This clonotype was recorded many times. The chain links TRBV28 to TRBJ1-2; 10 nucleotides line up with TRBD1. CDR1 MDHEN and CDR2 SYDVKM come from the germline V gene. With V trimmed by 4 bases and J by 8 bases, 10 bases remained unmatched. The CDR3 sequence is 15 residues long. The DNA for the CDR3 is TGTGCCAGCAGTTCACCGGGACAGGGGTCGAGAGGCTACACCTTC. Its protein is CASSSPGQGSRGYTF.

This clonotype has at least ten counts. The rearrangement links TRBV28 to TRBJ2-2; perhaps TRBD2 as D (6 bases). V lost 6 bases, J lost 1 base, and 12 bases lay in between. CDR3 length: 15 amino acids. Germline V gene data show CDR1 as MDHEN and CDR2 as SYDVKM. The CDR3 loop reads CASRPGLLNTGELFF. DNA of the CDR3: TGTGCCAGCAGACCGGGACTGCTGAACACCGGGGAGCTGTTTTTT. Based on the CDR3 plus reference TRBV28 and TRBJ2-2, the full variable domain is DVKVTQSSRYLVKRTGEKVFLECVQDMDHENMFWYRQDPGLGLRLIYFSYDVKMKEKGDIPEGYSVSREKKERFSLILESASTNQTSMYLCASRPGLLNTGELFFGEGSRLTVL.

This clonotype was seen repeatedly, ten times or more. The chain is built from TRBV15 and TRBJ2-3; D is perhaps TRBD1 or TRBD2 (5 bases each). The V gene lost 0 bases and the J gene lost 7 bases, with 17 bases spanning the gap. Germline-derived CDR1 and CDR2 are LNHNV and YYDKDF (reference sequence). The CDR3 length is 16 residues. The CDR3 spells CATSRDRAAQGNTQYF. In nucleotides, the CDR3 is TGTGCCACCAGCAGAGATCGAGCGGCCCAGGGAAATACGCAGTATTTT.

The sample holds many counts of this clonotype. The chain uses TRBV12-3 or TRBV12-4 and TRBJ2-3; possibly TRBD2 for D (6 bases). V was cut by 8 bases and J by 0 bases, with 15 bases left in between. The CDR3 is 15 residues long. CDR3 bases: TGTGCCAGCTCCAGGACTACTCTAAGCACAGATACGCAGTATTTT. Protein sequence: CASSRTTLSTDTQYF.

This clonotype was recorded many times. The CDR3 DNA is TGTGCCAGCCTCACTAGCGTTTACAATGAGCAGTTCTTC. It is translated as CASLTSVYNEQFF. The chain combines TRBV6-1 with TRBJ2-1, with 7 bases identical to TRBD2. Germline V CDR1 and CDR2: MNHNS, SASEGT. V trimming: 8 bases; J trimming: 4 bases; junction bases outside the gene matches: 5. The CDR3 covers 13 residues.

This chain connects TRBV5-1 to TRBJ1-1; D gene uncertain. The CDR3 length is 16 residues. Germline V gene lookup returns CDR1 SGHRS and CDR2 YFSETQ. V was trimmed by 2 bases and J by 0 bases, leaving 14 bases between them. The CDR3 spells CASSLNNPVMNTEAFF. Here the CDR3 DNA reads TGCGCCAGCAGCTTAAATAATCCGGTCATGAACACTGAAGCTTTCTTT.